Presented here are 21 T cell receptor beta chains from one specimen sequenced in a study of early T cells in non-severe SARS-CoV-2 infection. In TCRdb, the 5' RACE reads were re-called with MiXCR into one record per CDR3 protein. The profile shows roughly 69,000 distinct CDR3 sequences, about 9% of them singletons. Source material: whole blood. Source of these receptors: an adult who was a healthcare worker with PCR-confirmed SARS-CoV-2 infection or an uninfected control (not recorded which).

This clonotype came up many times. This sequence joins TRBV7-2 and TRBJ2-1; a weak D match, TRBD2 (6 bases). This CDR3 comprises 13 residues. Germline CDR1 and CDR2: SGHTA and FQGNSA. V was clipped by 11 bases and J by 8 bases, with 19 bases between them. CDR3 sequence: CAAMEGGSYEQFF. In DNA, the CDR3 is TGTGCCGCGATGGAGGGAGGCTCCTATGAGCAGTTCTTC.

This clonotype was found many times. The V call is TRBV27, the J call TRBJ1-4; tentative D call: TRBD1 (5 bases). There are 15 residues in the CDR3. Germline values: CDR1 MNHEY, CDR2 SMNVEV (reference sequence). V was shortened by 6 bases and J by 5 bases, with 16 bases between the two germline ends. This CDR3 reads CASRDRNEPNEKLFF. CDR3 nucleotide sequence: TGTGCCAGCAGAGACAGAAACGAGCCGAATGAAAAACTGTTTTTT. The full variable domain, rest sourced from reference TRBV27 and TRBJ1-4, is EAQVTQNPRYLITVTGKKLTVTCSQNMNHEYMSWYRQDPGLGLRQIYYSMNVEVTDKGDVPEGYKVSRKEKRNFPLILESPSPNQTSLYFCASRDRNEPNEKLFFGSGTQLSVL.

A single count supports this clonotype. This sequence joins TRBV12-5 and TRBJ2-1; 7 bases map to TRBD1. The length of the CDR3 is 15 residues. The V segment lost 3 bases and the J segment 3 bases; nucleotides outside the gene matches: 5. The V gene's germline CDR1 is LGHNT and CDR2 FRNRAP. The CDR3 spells CASGLEGAGYNEQFF. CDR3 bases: TGTGCTAGTGGTTTAGAGGGGGCGGGCTACAATGAGCAGTTCTTC.

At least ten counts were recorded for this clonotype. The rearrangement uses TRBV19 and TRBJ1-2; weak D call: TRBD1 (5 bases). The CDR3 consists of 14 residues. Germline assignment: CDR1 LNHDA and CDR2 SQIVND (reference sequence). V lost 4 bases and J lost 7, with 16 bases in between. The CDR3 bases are TGTGCCAGTAGTAGAGGCCAGGGAGGAGGTGGCTACACCTTC. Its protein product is CASSRGQGGGGYTF. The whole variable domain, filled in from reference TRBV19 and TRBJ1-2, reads DGGITQSPKYLFRKEGQNVTLSCEQNLNHDAMYWYRQDPGQGLRLIYYSQIVNDFQKGDIAEGYSVSREKKESFPLTVTSAQKNPTAFYLCASSRGQGGGGYTFGSGTRLTVV.

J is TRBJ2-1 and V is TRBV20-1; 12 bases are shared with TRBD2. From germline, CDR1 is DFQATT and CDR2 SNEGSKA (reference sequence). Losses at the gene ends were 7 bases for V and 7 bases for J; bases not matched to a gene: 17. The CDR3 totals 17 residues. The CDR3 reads CSGLETSGRNGMNEQFF. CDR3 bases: TGCAGTGGATTGGAGACTAGCGGGAGAAACGGGATGAATGAGCAGTTCTTC.

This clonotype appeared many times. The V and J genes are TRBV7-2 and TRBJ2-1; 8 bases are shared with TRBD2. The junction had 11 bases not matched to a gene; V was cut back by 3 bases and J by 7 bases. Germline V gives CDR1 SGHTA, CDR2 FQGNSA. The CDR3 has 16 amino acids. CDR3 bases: TGTGCCAGCAGCTTTCGGACTAGCCCTAAAACAAATGAGCAGTTCTTC. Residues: CASSFRTSPKTNEQFF.

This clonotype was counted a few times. The CDR3 reads CASSPLTSGRALNTGELFF. DNA for the CDR3: TGTGCCAGCAGCCCCCTGACTAGCGGGAGGGCTCTGAACACCGGGGAGCTGTTTTTT. The chain joins TRBV7-9 to TRBJ2-2, with 14 bases matching TRBD2. V shed 5 bases, J shed 1 base, and the junction held 9 bases outside the gene matches. This CDR3 contains 19 residues. Germline CDR1 reads SEHNR; CDR2 reads FQNEAQ (reference sequence).

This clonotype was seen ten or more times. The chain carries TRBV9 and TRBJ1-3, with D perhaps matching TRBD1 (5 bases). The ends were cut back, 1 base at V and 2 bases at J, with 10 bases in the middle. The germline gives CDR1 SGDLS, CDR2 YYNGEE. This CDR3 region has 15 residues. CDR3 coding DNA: TGTGCCAGCAGCGTACTACAGGAACCTGGAAACACCATATATTTT. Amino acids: CASSVLQEPGNTIYF.

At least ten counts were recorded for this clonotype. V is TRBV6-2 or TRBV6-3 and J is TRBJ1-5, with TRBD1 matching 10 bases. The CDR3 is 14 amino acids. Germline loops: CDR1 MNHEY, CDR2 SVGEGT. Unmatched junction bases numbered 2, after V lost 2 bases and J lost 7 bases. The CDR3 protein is CASSYGTGVQPQHF. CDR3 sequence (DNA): TGTGCCAGCAGTTACGGGACAGGGGTCCAGCCCCAGCATTTT.

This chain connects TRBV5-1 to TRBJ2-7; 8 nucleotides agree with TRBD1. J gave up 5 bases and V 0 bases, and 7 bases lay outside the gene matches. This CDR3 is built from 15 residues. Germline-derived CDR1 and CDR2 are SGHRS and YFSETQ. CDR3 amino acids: CASSLASTGANEQYF. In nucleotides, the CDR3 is TGCGCCAGCAGCTTGGCTTCGACAGGGGCCAACGAGCAGTACTTC.

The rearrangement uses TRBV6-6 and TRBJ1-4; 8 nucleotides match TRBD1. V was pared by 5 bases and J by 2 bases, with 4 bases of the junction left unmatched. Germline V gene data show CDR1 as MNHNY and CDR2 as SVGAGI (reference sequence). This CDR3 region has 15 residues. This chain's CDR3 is CASSTGDRTNEKLFF. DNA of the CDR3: TGTGCCAGCAGTACAGGGGACAGGACTAATGAAAAACTGTTTTTT.

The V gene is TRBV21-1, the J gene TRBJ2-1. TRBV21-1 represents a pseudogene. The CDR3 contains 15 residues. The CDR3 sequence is CASSKASGSYNEQFF. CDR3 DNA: TGTGCCAGCAGCAAAGCGTCAGGCAGTTACAATGAGCAGTTCTTC.

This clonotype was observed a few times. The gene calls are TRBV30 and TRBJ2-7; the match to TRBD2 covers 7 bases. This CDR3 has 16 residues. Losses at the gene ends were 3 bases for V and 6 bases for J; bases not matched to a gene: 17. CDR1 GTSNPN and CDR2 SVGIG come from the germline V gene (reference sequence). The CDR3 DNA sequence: TGTGCCTGGAGGCCCATGGCGGGGAGGGCCCTTCGCGAGCAGTACTTC. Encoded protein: CAWRPMAGRALREQYF.

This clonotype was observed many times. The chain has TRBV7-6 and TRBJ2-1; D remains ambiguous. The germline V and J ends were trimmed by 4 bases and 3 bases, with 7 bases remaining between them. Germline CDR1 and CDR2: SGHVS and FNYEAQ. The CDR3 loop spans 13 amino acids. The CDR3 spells CASSSRVYNEQFF. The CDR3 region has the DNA TGTGCCAGCAGCTCCCGCGTCTACAATGAGCAGTTCTTC.

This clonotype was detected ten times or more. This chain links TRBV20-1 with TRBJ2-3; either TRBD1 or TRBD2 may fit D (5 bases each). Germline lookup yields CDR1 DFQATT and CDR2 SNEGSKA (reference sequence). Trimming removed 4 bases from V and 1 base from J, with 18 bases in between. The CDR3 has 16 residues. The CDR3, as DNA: TGCAGTGCTATCCACGCAGGGCGGGCTGGCACAGATACGCAGTATTTT. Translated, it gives CSAIHAGRAGTDTQYF.

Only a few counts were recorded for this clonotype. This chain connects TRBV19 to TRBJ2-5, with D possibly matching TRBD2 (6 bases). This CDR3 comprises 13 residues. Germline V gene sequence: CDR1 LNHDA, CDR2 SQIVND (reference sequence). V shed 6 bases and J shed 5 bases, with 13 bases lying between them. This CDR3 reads CASRTGAGETQYF. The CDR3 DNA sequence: TGTGCCAGTAGGACGGGAGCCGGGGAGACCCAGTACTTC.

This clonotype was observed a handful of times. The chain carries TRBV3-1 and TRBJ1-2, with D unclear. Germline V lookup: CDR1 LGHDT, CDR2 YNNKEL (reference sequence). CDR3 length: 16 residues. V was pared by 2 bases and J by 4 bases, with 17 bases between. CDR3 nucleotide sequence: TGTGCCAGCAGCCAAAACCCAGGCCGGATGGGCTATGGCTACACCTTC. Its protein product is CASSQNPGRMGYGYTF.

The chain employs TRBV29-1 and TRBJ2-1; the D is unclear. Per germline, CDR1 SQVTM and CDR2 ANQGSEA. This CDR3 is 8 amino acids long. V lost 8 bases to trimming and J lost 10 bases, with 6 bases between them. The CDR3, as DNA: TGCAGCATAGGAGAGCAGTTCTTC. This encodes CSIGEQFF.

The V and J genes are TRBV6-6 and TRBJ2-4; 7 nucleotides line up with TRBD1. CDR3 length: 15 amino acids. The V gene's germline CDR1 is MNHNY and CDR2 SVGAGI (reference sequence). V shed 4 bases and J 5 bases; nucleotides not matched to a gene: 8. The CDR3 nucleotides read TGTGCCAGCAGTTCTCCCGAACAGGGGCAAAACATTCAGTACTTC. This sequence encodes CASSSPEQGQNIQYF.

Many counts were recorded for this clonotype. The CDR3 region is CSVLGEDYNEQFF. As DNA, the CDR3 is TGCAGTGTGTTGGGAGAAGATTACAATGAGCAGTTCTTC. This chain joins TRBV20-1 and TRBJ2-1, with D possibly matching TRBD2 (5 bases). Deletions cut 7 bases from V and 4 bases from J, with 14 bases between. Germline V lookup: CDR1 DFQATT, CDR2 SNEGSKA (reference sequence). The CDR3 totals 13 residues.

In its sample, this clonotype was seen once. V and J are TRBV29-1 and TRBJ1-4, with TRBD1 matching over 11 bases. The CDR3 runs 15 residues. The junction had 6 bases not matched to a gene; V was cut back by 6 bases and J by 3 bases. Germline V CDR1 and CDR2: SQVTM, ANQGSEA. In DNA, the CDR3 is TGCAGCGTGGGCGGACAGGGGGCAGCTAATGAAAAACTGTTTTTT. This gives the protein CSVGGQGAANEKLFF.